This T cell receptor beta chain was recovered during a study of T cells in Graves' hyperthyroidism and ophthalmopathy. About the study: At initial diagnosis, before any treatment had begun, peripheral blood was obtained.

Overall study results and limits: Model predictions of ophthalmopathy came a median approximately seven months before onset.

The germline V gene has CDR1 MNHNS and CDR2 SASEGT. This CDR3 comprises 15 residues. The trim removed 2 bases at V and 8 bases at J, leaving 6 bases unmatched. About this clonotype itself: No antigen is known for it.

The CDR3 regions of TCR beta were amplified from RNA transcripts. HTBI primers were used for first-round RT-PCR of the TCR CDR3. TCRdb re-derived calls from the multiplex PCR reads in MiXCR, one entry per CDR3 protein. The sample has 350,000 to 400,000 distinct CDR3 sequences, around 14% seen once; the top ten hold 30% to 35%. Sequencing was carried out using blood. The chain is built from TRBV6-1 and TRBJ1-4; 9 nucleotides align to TRBD1. This TCR was sampled from a woman in her 30s with Graves' hyperthyroidism. This CDR3 reads CASSERDRVNEKLFF. Written as DNA, the CDR3 is TGTGCCAGCAGTGAAAGGGACAGGGTGAACGAAAAACTGTTTTTT.